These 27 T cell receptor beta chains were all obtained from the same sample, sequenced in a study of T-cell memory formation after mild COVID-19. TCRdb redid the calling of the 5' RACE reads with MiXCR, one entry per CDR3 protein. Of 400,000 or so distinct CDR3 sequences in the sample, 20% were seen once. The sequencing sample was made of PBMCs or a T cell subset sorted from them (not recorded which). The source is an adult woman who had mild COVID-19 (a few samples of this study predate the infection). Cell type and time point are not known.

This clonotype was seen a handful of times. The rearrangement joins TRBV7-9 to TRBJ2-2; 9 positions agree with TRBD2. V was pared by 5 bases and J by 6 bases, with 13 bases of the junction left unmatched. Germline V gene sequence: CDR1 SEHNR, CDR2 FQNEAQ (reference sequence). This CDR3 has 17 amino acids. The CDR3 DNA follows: TGTGCCAGCAGCCCATCGACTAGCGGAGGGGGACCCGGGGAGCTGTTTTTT. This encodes CASSPSTSGGGPGELFF.

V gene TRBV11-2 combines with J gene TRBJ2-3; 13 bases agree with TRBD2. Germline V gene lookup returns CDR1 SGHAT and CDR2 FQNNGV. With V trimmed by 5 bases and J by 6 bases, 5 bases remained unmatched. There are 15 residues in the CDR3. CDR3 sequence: CASSPMTSGGDTQYF. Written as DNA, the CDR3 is TGTGCCAGCAGCCCCATGACTAGCGGGGGGGATACGCAGTATTTT.

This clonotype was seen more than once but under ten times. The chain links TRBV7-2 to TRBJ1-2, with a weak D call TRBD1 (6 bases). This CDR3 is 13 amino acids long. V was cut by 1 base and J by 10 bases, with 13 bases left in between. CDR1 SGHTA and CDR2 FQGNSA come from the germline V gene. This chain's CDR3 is CASSLGKGVDYTF. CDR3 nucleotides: TGTGCCAGCAGCTTAGGGAAGGGGGTTGACTACACCTTC.

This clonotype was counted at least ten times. The DNA for the CDR3 is TGTGCCAGCAGTACAGGGTCTAGCGGGGTTCGAGAGCAGTTCTTC. Translating gives CASSTGSSGVREQFF. The chain uses TRBV4-2 and TRBJ2-1; 9 bases agree with TRBD2. The CDR3 has 15 residues. V was clipped by 6 bases and J by 10 bases; unmatched bases: 13. In germline, CDR1 is LGHNA, CDR2 YNFKEQ.

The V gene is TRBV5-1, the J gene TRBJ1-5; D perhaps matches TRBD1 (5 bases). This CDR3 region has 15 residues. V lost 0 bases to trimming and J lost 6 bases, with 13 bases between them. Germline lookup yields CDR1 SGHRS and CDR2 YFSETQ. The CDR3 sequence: CASSLDGGVPQPQHF. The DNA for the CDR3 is TGCGCCAGCAGCTTGGACGGAGGGGTCCCTCAGCCCCAGCATTTT.

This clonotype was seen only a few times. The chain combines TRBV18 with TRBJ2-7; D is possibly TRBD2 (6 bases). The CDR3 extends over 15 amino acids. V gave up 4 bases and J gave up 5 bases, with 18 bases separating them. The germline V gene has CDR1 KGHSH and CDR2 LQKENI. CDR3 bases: TGTGCCAGCTCACGGGCGGGACTTCGAAGCGACGAGCAGTACTTC. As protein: CASSRAGLRSDEQYF.

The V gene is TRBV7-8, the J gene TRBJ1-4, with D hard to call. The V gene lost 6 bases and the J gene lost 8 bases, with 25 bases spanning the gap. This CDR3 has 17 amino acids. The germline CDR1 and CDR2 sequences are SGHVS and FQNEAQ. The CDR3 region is CASSLALGLPNPEKLFF. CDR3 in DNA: TGTGCCAGCAGTCTAGCGCTGGGGTTACCCAACCCCGAAAAACTGTTTTTT.

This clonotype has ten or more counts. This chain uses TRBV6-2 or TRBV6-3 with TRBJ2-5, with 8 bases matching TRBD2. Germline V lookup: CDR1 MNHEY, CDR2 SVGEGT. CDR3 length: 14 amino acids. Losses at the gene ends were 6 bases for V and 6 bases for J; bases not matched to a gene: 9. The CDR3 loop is CASSDPGLGKTQYF. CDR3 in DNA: TGTGCCAGCAGCGATCCGGGACTAGGAAAGACCCAGTACTTC.

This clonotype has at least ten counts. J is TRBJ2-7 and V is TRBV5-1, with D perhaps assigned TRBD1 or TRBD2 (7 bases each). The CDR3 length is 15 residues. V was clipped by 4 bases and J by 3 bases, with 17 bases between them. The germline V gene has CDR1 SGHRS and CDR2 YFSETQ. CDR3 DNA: TGCGCCAGCAGCCCTGGGGGGGGACAGATCTACGAGCAGTACTTC. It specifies CASSPGGGQIYEQYF.

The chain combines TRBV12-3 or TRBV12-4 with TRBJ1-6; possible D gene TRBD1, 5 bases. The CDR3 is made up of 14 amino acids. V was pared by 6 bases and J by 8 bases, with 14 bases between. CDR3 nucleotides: TGTGCCAGCAGCCCAACGGGGGAGGATTCACCCCTCCACTTT. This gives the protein CASSPTGEDSPLHF.

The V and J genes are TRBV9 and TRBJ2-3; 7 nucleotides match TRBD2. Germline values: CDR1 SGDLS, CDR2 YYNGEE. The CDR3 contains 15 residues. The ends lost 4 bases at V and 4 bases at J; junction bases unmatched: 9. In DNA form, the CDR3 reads TGTGCCAGCAGCTCCTGGGGAGGGATATCAGATACGCAGTATTTT. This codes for CASSSWGGISDTQYF.

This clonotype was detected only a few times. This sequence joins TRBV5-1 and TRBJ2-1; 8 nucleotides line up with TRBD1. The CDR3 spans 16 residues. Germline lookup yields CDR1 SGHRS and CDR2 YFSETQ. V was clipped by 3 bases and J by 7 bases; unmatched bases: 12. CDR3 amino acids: CASSWSFQGAENEQFF. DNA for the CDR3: TGCGCCAGCAGCTGGAGTTTTCAGGGGGCTGAGAATGAGCAGTTCTTC.

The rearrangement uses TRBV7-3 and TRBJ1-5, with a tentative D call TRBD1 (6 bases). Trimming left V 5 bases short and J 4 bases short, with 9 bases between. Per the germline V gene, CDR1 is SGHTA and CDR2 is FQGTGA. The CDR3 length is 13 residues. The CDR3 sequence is CASSKGGNQPQHF. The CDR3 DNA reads TGTGCCAGCAGCAAAGGGGGGAATCAGCCCCAGCATTTT.

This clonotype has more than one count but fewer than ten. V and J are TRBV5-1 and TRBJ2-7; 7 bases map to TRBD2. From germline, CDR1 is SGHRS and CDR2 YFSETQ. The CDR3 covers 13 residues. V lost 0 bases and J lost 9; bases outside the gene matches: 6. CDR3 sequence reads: CASSLAGRSGQYF. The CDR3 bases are TGCGCCAGCAGCTTGGCCGGGAGGTCGGGGCAGTACTTC.

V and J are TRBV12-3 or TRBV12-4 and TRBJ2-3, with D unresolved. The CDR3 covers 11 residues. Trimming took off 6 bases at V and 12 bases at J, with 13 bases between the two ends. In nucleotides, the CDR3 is TGTGCCAGCAGCATCTTCGGTCTTCAGTATTTT. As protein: CASSIFGLQYF.

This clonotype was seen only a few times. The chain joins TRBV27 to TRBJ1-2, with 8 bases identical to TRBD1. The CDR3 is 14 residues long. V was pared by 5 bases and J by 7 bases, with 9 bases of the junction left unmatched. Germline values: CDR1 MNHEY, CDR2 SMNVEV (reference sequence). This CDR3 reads CASSKDRDVRGYTF. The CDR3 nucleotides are TGTGCCAGCAGTAAGGACAGGGACGTGCGTGGCTACACCTTC.

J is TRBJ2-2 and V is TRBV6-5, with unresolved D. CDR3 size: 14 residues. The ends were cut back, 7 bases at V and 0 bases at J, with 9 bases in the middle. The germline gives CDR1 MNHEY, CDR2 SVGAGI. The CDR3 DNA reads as TGTGCCAGCAACGGTCACACGAACACCGGGGAGCTGTTTTTT. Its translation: CASNGHTNTGELFF.

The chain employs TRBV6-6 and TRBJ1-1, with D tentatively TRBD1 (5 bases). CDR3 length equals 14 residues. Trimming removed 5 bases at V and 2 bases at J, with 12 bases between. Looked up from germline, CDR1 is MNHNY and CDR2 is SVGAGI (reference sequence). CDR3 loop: CASSHQGRNTEAFF. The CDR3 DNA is TGTGCCAGCAGTCACCAGGGCCGAAACACTGAAGCTTTCTTT.

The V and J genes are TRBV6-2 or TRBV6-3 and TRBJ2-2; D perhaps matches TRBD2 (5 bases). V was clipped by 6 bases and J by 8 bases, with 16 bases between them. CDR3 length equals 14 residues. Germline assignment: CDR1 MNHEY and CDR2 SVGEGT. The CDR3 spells CASSFSGEGGELFF. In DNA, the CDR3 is TGTGCCAGCAGCTTCTCCGGCGAGGGAGGGGAGCTGTTTTTT.

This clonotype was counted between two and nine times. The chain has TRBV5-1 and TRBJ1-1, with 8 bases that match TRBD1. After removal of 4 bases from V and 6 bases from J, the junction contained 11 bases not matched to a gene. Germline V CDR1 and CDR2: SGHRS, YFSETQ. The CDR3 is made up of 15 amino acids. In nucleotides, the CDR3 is TGCGCCAGCAGCCATAAAGCCGGGACAGGATCTGAAGCTTTCTTT. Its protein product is CASSHKAGTGSEAFF.

CDR3: CATSDLGQTYNEQFF. CDR3 in DNA: TGTGCCACCAGTGACCTAGGACAGACCTACAATGAGCAGTTCTTC. This sequence joins TRBV24-1 and TRBJ2-1; a possible D gene is TRBD1 (6 bases). With 4 bases removed from V and 2 bases from J, the gap between germline ends came to 11 bases. CDR1 is KGHDR and CDR2 is SFDVKD in the germline V gene. The CDR3 length is 15 residues.

CDR3 sequence reads: CASSPGGYGTSPYNEQFF. DNA for the CDR3: TGTGCCAGCAGCCCAGGCGGGTATGGCACTTCACCCTACAATGAGCAGTTCTTC. V and J are TRBV9 and TRBJ2-1; a weak D match, TRBD2 (5 bases). This CDR3 comprises 18 residues. V lost 4 bases and J 2 bases, leaving 22 bases between the germline ends. Germline lookup yields CDR1 SGDLS and CDR2 YYNGEE. Filled out from reference TRBV9 and TRBJ2-1, the complete variable domain reads DSGVTQTPKHLITATGQRVTLRCSPRSGDLSVYWYQQSLDQGLQFLIQYYNGEERAKGNILERFSAQQFPDLHSELNLSSLELGDSALYFCASSPGGYGTSPYNEQFFGPGTRLTVL.

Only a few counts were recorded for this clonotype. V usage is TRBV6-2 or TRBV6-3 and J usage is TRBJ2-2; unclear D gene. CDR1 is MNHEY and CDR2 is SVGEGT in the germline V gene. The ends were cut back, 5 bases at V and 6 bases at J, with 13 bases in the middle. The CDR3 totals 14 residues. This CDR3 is CASSQIRGSGELFF. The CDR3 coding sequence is TGTGCCAGCAGTCAGATACGTGGGTCCGGGGAGCTGTTTTTT.

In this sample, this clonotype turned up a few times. The CDR3 spells CASSSGTGGSEQYF. The CDR3 bases are TGTGCCAGCAGCTCCGGGACAGGCGGTTCCGAGCAGTACTTC. This chain uses TRBV7-6 with TRBJ2-7, with TRBD1 matching 8 bases. The V gene's germline CDR1 is SGHVS and CDR2 FNYEAQ. The CDR3 totals 14 residues. The ends lost 4 bases at V and 6 bases at J; junction bases unmatched: 8.

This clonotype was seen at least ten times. This chain's CDR3 is CASSRREDRVHEQFF. In DNA form, the CDR3 reads TGTGCCAGCAGCCGGCGCGAGGACAGGGTACATGAGCAGTTCTTC. The chain links TRBV12-3 or TRBV12-4 to TRBJ2-1, with 8 bases fitting TRBD1. The CDR3 is 15 residues long. After removal of 6 bases from V and 8 bases from J, the junction contained 12 bases not matched to a gene.

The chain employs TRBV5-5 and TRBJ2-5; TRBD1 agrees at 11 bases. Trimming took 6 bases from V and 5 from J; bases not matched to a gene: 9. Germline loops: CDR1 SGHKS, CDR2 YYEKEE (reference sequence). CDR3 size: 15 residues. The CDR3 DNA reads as TGTGCCAGCATTCAGGGGACAGGGGGACGGGAGACCCAGTACTTC. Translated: CASIQGTGGRETQYF.

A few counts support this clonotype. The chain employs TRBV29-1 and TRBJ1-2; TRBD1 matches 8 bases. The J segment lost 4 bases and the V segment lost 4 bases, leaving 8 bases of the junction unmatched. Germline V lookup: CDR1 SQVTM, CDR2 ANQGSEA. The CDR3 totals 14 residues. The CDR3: CSVVDREMGYGYTF. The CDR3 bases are TGCAGCGTTGTGGACAGGGAGATGGGCTATGGCTACACCTTC.